This TCR beta chain was sequenced during a study of cytomegalovirus exposure and HLA in healthy donors. With 0 bases removed from V and 10 bases from J, the gap between germline ends came to 10 bases. This CDR3 region has 13 residues. Germline V CDR1 and CDR2: MNHEY, SMNVEV (reference sequence). Vbeta (60) and Jbeta (13) primers were used in the PCR. Profiling relied on immunoSEQ multiplex PCR, and the TCRdb table lists in-frame clones only, not all of them. The repertoire consists of about 160,000 clones, with around 60% occurring once and the leading ten covering 6% to 8.5%. Regarding the study as a whole: Most sequenced TCRs were rare (though some public TCRs occurred in many donors). Indistinguishable V segments, including TRBV6-2 and TRBV6-3, were excluded. An analysis was carried out at a later point. It showed that HLA-associated TCR beta chains were more clonally expanded than equally common non-associated chains. Analyzed later, association rates of TCRs varied across HLA loci, with DRB1 most and HLA-C fewest.

Notes on this clone: Its antigen is still unknown.

The receptor comes from a woman aged 55 to 70 in good health and CMV-seropositive. The rearrangement joins TRBV27 to TRBJ2-1; maybe TRBD2 (6 bases). Sequenced sample: PBMCs. The CDR3 coding sequence is TGTGCCAGCAGTTTATCGACTAGTAAAGAGCAGTTCTTC. It encodes CASSLSTSKEQFF.